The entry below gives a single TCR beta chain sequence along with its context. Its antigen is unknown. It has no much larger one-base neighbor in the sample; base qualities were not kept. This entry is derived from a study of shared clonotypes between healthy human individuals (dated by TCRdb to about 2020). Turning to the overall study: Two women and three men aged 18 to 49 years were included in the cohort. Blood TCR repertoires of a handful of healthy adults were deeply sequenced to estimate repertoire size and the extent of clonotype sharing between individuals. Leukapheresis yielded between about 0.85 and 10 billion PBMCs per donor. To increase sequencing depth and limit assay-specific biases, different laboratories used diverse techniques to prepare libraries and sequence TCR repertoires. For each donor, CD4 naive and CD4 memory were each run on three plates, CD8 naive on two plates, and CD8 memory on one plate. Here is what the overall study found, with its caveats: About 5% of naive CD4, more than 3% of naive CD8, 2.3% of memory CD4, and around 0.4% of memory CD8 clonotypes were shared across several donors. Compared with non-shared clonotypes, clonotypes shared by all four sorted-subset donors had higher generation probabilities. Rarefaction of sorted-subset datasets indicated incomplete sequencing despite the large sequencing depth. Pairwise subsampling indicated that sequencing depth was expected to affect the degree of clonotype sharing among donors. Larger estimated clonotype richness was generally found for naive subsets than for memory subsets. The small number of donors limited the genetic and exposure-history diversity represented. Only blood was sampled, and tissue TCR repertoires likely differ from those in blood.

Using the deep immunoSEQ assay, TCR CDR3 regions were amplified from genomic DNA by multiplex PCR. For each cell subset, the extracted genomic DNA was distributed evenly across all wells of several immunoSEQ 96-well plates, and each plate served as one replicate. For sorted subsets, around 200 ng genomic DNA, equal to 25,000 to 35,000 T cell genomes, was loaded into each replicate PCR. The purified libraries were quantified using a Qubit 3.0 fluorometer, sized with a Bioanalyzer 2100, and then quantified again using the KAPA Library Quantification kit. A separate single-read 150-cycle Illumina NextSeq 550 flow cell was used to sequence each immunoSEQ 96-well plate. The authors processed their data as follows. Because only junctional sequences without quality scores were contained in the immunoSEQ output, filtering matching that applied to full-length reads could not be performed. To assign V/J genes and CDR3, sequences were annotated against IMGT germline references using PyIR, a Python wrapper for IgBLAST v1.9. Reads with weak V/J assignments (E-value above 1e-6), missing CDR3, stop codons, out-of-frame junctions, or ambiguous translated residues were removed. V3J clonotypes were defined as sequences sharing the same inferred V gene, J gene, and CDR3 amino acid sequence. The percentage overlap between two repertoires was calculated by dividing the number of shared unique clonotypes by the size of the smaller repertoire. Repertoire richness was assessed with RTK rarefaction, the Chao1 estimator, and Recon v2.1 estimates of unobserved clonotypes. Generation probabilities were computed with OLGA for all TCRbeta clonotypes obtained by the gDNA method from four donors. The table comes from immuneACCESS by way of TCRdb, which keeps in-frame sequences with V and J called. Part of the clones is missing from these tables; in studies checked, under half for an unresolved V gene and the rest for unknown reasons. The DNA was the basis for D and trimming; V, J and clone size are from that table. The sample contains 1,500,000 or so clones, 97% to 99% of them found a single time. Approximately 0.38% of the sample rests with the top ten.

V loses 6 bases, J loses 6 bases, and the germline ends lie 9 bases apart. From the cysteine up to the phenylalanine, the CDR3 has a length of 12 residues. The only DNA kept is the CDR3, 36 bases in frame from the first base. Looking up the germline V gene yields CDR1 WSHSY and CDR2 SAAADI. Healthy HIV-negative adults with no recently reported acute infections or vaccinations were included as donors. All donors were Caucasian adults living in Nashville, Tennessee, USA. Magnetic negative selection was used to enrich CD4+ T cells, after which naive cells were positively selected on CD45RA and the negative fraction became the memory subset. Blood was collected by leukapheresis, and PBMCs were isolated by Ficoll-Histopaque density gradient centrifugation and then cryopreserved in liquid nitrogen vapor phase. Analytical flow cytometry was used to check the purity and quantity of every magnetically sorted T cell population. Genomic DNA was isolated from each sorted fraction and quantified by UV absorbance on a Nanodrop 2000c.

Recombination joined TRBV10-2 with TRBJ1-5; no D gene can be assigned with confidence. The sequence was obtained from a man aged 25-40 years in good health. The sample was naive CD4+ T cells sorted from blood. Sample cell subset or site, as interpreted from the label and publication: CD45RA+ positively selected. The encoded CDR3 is CASSNGVQPQHF. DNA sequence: TGCGCCAGCAGCAACGGGGTTCAGCCCCAGCATTTT.